This T cell receptor (beta chain) was identified during a study of CXCR3-negative and CXCR3-positive naive CD8 T cells. The CDR3 is 11 amino acids. The germline CDR1 and CDR2 sequences are MNHEY and SVGEGT. Triplicate sorting captured 300,000 cells each from every CD8+ T cell subset. Study results and limitations: Greater hydrophobicity was found in TRB CDR3s of CXCR3-positive naive cells than of CXCR3-negative naive cells. Cryopreserved cells showed partially decreased CXCR3 expression, and most assays used fresh PBMCs. For the naive subsets, surface CD5 was similar, and TCR strength was inferred from TRB CDR3 properties. Naive CXCR3-positive and CXCR3-negative cells shared TRBV-TRBJ usage; memory cells diverged.

Worth noting for this clonotype: Its antigen is not identified.

Preparation of TRB cDNA libraries relied on 5' RACE carrying UMI labels. Reanalyzing the 5' RACE reads, TCRdb keeps one entry per CDR3 protein, without DNA. The sample has some 68,000 distinct CDR3 sequences. The sequence was obtained from a human donor in good health. Some clones in this sample may be carry-over from other donors' samples. The sample taken for sequencing was naive CXCR3+ CD8+ T cells from blood. The sample's subset: CD45RO-CCR7+CD27+CD95- naive CD8+ T cells expressing CXCR3 (TNR3+). V is TRBV6-2 or TRBV6-3 and J is TRBJ2-7; with no DNA, the TCRdb D assignment of TRBD1 cannot be verified. This chain's CDR3 is CASLEGVEQYF.